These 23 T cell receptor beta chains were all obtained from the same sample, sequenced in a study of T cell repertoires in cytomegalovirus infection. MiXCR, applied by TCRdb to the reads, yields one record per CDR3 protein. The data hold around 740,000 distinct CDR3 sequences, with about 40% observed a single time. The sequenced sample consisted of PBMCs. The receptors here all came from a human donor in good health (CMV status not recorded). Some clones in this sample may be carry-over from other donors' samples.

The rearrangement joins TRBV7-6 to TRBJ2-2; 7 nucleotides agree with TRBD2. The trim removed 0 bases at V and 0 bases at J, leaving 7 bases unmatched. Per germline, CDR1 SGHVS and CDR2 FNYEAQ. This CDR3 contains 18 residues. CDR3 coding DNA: TGTGCCAGCAGCTTAGCGGGGACTATCGGAACGAACACCGGGGAGCTGTTTTTT. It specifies CASSLAGTIGTNTGELFF.

The CDR3 is CASRLSGTESYEQYF. CDR3 nucleotides: TGTGCCAGCAGGCTCAGCGGGACAGAGTCCTACGAGCAGTACTTC. The chain carries TRBV7-9 and TRBJ2-7, with D perhaps being TRBD1 or TRBD2 (7 bases each). CDR1 and CDR2 from the germline V gene are SEHNR and FQNEAQ (reference sequence). The germline V and J ends were trimmed by 6 bases and 1 base, with 16 bases remaining between them. The CDR3 contains 15 residues.

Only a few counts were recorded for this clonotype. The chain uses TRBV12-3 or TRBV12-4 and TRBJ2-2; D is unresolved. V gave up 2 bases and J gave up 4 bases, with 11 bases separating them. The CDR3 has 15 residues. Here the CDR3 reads CASSLMGLGTGELFF. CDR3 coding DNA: TGTGCCAGCAGTTTAATGGGGTTGGGCACCGGGGAGCTGTTTTTT.

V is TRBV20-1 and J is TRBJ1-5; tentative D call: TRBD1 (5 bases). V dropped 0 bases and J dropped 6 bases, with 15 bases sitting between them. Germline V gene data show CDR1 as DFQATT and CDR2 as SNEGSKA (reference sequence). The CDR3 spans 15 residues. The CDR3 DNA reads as TGCAGTGCTAGAGATTTACGGGACGTAGTTCAGCCCCAGCATTTT. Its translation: CSARDLRDVVQPQHF.

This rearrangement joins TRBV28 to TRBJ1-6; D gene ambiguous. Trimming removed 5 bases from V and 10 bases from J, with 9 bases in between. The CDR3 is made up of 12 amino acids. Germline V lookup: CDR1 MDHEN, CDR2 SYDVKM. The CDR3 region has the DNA TGTGCCAGCAGTATCAAGGGATCACCCCTCCACTTT. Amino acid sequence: CASSIKGSPLHF.

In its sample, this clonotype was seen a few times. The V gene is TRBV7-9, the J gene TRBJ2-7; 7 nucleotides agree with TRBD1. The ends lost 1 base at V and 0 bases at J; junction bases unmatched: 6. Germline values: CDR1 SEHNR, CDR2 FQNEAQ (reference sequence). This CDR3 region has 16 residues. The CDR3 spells CASSLGQGISSYEQYF. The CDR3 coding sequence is TGTGCCAGCAGCTTAGGACAGGGCATTAGCTCCTACGAGCAGTACTTC.

This CDR3 is CASSFRNSGTGELFF. The CDR3 DNA reads as TGTGCCAGCAGTTTCAGGAACTCGGGTACCGGGGAGCTGTTTTTT. The rearrangement joins TRBV12-3 or TRBV12-4 to TRBJ2-2, with unresolved D. The V end lost 3 bases, the J end lost 5 bases, and 13 bases lay between the germline ends. CDR3 length: 15 residues.

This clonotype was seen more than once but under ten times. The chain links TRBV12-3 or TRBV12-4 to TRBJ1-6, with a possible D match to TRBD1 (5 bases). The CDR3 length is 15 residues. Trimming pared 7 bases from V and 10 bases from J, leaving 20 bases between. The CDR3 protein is CASTSSLGVRSPLHF. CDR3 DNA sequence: TGTGCCAGCACCTCATCTTTGGGGGTCCGGTCACCCCTCCACTTT.

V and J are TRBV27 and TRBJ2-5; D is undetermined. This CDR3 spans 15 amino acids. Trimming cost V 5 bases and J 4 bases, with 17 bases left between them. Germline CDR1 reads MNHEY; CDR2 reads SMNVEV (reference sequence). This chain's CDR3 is CASSRLGRWGETQYF. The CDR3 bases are TGTGCCAGCAGTCGGCTAGGGCGATGGGGAGAGACCCAGTACTTC.

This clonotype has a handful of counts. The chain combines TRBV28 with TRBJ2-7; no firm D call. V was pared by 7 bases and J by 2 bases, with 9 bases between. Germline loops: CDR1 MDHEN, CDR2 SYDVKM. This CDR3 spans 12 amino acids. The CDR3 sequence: CASTRAPYEQYF. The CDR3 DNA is TGTGCCAGCACAAGAGCGCCCTACGAGCAGTACTTC.

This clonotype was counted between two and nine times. CDR3 DNA sequence: TGTGCCAGCACCCTTACTAACGGTTGGGGCTACACCTTC. It encodes CASTLTNGWGYTF. The chain employs TRBV28 and TRBJ1-2; D gene ambiguous. Trimming removed 7 bases from V and 8 bases from J, with 17 bases in between. The CDR3 length is 13 residues. The germline gives CDR1 MDHEN, CDR2 SYDVKM.

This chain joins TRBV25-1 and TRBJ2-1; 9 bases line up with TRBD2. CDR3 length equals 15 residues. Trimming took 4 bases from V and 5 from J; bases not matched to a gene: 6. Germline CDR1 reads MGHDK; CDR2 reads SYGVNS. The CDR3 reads CASSGGGRGDNEQFF. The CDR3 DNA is TGTGCCAGCAGTGGCGGCGGGAGGGGGGACAATGAGCAGTTCTTC.

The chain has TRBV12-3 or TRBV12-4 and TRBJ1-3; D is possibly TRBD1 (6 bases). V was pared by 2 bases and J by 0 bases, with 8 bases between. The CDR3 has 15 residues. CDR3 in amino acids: CASSLKGDSGNTIYF. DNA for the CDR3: TGTGCCAGCAGTTTAAAGGGGGACTCTGGAAACACCATATATTTT.

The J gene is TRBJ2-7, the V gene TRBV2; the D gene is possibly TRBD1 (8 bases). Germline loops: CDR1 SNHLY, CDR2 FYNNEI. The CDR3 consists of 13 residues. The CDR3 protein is CAKQGGSSYEQYF. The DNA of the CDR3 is TGTGCAAAACAGGGGGGGAGCTCCTACGAGCAGTACTTC.

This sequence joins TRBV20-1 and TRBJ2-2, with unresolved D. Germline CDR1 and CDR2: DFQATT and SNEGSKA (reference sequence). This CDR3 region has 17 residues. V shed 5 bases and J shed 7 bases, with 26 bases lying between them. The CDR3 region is CSALPLGIQLVGGELFF. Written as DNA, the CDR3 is TGCAGTGCTCTTCCCTTGGGGATCCAGCTAGTAGGCGGGGAGCTGTTTTTT.

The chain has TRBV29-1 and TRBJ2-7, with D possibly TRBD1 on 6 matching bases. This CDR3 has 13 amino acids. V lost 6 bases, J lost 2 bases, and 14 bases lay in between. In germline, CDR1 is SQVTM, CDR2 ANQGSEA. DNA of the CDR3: TGCAGCGTCCACGGGACACAGACCTACGAGCAGTACTTC. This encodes CSVHGTQTYEQYF.

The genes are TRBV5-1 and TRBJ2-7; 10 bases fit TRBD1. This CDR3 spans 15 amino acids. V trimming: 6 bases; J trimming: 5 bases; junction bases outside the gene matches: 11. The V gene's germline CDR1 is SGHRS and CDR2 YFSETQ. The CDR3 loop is CASTNYRDRGDEQYF. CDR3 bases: TGCGCCAGCACCAACTACAGGGACAGGGGCGACGAGCAGTACTTC.

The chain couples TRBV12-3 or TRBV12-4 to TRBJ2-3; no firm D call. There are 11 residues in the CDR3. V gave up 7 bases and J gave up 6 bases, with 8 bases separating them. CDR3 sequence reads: CASKIRDTQYF. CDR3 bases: TGTGCCAGCAAAATTCGCGATACGCAGTATTTT.

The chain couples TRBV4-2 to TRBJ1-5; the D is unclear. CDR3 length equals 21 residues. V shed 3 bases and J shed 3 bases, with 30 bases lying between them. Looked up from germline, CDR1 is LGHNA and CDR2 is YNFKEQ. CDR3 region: CASSQDYVLAVALYPNQPQHF. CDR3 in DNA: TGTGCCAGCAGCCAGGATTATGTCTTGGCGGTGGCCCTCTATCCCAATCAGCCCCAGCATTTT.

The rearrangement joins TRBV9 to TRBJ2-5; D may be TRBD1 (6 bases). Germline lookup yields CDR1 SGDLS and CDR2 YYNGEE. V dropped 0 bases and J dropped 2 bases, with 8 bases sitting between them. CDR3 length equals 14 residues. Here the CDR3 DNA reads TGTGCCAGCAGCGTAGGGGGGCCTCAAGAGACCCAGTACTTC. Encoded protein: CASSVGGPQETQYF.

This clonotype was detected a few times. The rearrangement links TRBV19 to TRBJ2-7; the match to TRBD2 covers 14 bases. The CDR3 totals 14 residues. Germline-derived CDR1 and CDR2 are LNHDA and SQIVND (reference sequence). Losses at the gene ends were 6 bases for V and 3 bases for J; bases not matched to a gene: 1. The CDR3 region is CASRGTSGSYEQYF. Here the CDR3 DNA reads TGTGCCAGTAGGGGGACTAGCGGGAGCTACGAGCAGTACTTC.

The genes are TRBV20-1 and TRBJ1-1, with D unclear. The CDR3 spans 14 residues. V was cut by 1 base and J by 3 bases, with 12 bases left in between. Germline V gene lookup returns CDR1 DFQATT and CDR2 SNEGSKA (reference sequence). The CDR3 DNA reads TGCAGTGCTAGAGCCCCGGTGGTGTACACTGAAGCTTTCTTT. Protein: CSARAPVVYTEAFF.

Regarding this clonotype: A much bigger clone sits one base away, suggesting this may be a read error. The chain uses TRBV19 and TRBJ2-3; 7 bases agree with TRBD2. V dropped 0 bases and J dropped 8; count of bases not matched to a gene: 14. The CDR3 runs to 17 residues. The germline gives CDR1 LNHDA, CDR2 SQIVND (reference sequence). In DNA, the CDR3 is TGTGCCAGTAGTATAGATCCAATAGCGGGTGTATTGAGTACGCAGTATTTT. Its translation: CASSIDPIAGVLSTQYF.